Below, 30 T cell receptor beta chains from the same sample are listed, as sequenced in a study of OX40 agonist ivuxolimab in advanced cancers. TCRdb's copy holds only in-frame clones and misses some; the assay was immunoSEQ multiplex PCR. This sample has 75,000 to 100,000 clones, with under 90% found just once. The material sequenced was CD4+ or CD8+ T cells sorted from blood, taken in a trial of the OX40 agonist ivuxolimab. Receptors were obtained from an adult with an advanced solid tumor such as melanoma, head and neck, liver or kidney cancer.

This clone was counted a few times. This CDR3 reads CASSPQTDQPQHF. The CDR3 DNA is TGCGCCAGCAGCCCCCAGACAGACCAGCCCCAGCATTTT. The chain employs TRBV4-1 and TRBJ1-5; possibly TRBD1 for D (5 bases). The germline V gene encodes CDR1 MGHRA and CDR2 YSYEKL. V was cut by 4 bases and J by 7 bases, with 11 bases left in between. The CDR3 spans 13 residues.

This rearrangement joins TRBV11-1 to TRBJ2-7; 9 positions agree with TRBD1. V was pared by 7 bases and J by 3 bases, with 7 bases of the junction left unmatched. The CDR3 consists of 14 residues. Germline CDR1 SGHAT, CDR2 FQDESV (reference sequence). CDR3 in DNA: TGTGCCAGCACCCCGACAGGGGGATTCTACGAGCAGTACTTC. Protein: CASTPTGGFYEQYF.

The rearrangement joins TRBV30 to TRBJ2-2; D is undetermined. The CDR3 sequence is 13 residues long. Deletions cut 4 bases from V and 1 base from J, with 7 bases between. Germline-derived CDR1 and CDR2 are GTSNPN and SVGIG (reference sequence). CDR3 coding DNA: TGTGCCTGGACAGAACTGAACACCGGGGAGCTGTTTTTT. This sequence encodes CAWTELNTGELFF.

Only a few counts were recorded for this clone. The CDR3 region has the DNA TGTGCCAGCAGCCGTGGGACAGCGAACTATGGCTACACCTTC. Translating it yields CASSRGTANYGYTF. The genes are TRBV4-2 and TRBJ1-2; 7 nucleotides align to TRBD1. Germline V gene sequence: CDR1 LGHNA, CDR2 YNFKEQ. The V gene end was trimmed by 4 bases and the J gene end by 2 bases; junction bases not matched to a gene: 4. This CDR3 contains 14 residues.

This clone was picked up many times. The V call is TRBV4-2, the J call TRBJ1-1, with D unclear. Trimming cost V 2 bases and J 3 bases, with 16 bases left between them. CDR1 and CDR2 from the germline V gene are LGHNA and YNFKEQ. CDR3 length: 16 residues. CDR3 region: CASSQSVASQDTEAFF. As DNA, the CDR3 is TGTGCCAGCAGCCAATCGGTGGCGTCTCAGGACACTGAAGCTTTCTTT.

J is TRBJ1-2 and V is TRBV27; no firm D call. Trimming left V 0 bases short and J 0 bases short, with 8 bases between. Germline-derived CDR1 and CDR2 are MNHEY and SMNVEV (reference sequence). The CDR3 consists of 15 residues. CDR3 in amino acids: CASSLSPRANYGYTF. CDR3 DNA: TGTGCCAGCAGTTTATCACCCAGAGCTAACTATGGCTACACCTTC.

CDR3 sequence reads: CASSLGGTNTGELFF. Here the CDR3 DNA reads TGTGCCAGCAGCTTGGGCGGAACGAACACCGGGGAGCTGTTTTTT. The chain uses TRBV7-2 and TRBJ2-2, with D unclear. V shed 3 bases and J shed 0 bases, with 8 bases lying between them. The CDR3 is made up of 15 amino acids. Germline CDR1 SGHTA, CDR2 FQGNSA.

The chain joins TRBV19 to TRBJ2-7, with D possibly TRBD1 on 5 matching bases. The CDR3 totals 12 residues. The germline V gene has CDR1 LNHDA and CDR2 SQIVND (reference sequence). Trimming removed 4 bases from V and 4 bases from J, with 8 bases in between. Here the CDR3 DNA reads TGTGCCAGTAGTACACAGGCTTACGAGCAGTACTTC. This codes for CASSTQAYEQYF.

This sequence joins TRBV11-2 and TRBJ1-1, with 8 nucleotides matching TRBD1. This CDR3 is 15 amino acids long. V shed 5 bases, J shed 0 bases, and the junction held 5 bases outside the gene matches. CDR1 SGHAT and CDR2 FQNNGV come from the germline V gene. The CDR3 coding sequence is TGTGCCAGCAGCAGGGCAGGGGGCATGAACACTGAAGCTTTCTTT. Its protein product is CASSRAGGMNTEAFF.

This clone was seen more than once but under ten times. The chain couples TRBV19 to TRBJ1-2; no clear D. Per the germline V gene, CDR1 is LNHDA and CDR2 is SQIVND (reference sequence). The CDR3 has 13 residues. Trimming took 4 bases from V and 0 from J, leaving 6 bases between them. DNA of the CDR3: TGTGCCAGTAGTAGCGGAGCTAACTATGGCTACACCTTC. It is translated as CASSSGANYGYTF.

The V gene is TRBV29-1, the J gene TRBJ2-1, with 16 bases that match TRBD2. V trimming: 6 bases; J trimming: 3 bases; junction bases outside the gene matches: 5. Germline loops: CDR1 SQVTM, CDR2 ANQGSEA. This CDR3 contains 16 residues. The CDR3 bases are TGCAGCGTCGGGACTAGCGGGGGGGCCAGCTACAATGAGCAGTTCTTC. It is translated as CSVGTSGGASYNEQFF.

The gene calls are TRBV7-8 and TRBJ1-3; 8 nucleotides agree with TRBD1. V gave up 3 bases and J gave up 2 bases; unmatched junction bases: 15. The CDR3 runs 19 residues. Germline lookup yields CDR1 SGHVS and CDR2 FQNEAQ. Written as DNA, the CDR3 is TGTGCCAGCAGCTTGACGGCGGCGATAGGACAGGGTCCTGGAAACACCATATATTTT. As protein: CASSLTAAIGQGPGNTIYF.

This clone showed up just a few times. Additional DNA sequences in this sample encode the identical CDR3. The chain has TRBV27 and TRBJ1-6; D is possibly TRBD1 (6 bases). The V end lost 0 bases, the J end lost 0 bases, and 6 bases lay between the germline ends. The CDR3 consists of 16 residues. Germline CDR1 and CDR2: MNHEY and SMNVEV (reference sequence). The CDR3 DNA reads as TGTGCCAGCAGTTTATCAGGGGGCTCCTATAATTCACCCCTCCACTTT. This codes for CASSLSGGSYNSPLHF.

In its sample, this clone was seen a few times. The CDR3: CASSPGGPRAYGYTF. CDR3 nucleotide sequence: TGTGCCAGTTCGCCGGGGGGGCCACGAGCGTATGGCTACACCTTC. The chain carries TRBV25-1 and TRBJ1-2; TRBD1 might be the D (6 bases). The germline V gene encodes CDR1 MGHDK and CDR2 SYGVNS. V dropped 9 bases and J dropped 5 bases, with 22 bases sitting between them. This CDR3 has 15 amino acids.

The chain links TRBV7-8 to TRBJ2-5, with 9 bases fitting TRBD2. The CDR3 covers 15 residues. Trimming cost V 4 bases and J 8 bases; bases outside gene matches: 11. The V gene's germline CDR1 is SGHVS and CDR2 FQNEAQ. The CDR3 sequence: CASSWEAGGVETQYF. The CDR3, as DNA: TGTGCCAGCAGCTGGGAGGCGGGAGGGGTGGAAACCCAGTACTTC. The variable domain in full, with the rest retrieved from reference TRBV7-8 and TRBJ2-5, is GAGVSQSPRYKVAKRGQDVALRCDPISGHVSLFWYQQALGQGPEFLTYFQNEAQLDKSGLPSDRFFAERPEGSVSTLKIQRTQQEDSAVYLCASSWEAGGVETQYFGPGTRLLVL.

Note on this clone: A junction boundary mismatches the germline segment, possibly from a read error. CDR3 residues: CASSPQSTDTQYF. CDR3 nucleotides: TGTGCCAGCTCCCCACAGAGCACAGATACGCAGTATTTT. The chain has TRBV18 and TRBJ2-3, with no clear D. CDR1 is KGHSH and CDR2 is LQKENI in the germline V gene. The CDR3 extends over 13 amino acids.

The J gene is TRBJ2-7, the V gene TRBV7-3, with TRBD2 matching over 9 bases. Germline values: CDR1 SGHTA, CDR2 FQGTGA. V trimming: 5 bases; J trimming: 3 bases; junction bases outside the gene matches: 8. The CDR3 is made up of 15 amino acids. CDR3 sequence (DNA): TGTGCCAGCAGCCAAGCCGGGACTAGCCACTACGAGCAGTACTTC. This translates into CASSQAGTSHYEQYF.

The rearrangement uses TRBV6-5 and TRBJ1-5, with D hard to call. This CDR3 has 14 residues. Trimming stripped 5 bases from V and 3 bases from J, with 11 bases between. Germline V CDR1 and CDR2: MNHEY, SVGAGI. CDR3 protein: CASSTDGPNQPQHF. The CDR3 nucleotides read TGTGCCAGCAGTACGGACGGACCCAATCAGCCCCAGCATTTT.

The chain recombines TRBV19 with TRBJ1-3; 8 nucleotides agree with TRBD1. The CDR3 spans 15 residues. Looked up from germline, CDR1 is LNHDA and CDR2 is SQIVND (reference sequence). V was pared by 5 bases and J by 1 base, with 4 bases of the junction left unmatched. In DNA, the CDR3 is TGTGCCAGTAGTTCCAGGGGGCAGTCTGGAAACACCATATATTTT. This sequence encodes CASSSRGQSGNTIYF.

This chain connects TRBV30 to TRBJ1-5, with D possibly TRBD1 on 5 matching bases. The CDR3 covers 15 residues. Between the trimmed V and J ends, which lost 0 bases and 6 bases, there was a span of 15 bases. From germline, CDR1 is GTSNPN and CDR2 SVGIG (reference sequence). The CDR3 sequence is CAWSVGQGLGQPQHF. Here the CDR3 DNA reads TGTGCCTGGAGTGTGGGGCAGGGCCTCGGTCAGCCCCAGCATTTT.

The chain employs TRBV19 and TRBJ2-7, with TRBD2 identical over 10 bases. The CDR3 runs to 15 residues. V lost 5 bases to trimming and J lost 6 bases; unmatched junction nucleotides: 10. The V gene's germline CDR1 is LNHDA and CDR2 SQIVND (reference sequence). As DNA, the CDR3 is TGTGCCAGTAGTCCCCTAGCGGGAGTACCGGGCGAGCAGTACTTC. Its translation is CASSPLAGVPGEQYF.

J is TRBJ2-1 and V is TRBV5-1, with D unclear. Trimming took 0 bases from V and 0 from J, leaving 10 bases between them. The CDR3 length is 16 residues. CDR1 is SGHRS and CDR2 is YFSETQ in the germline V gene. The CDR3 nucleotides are TGCGCCAGCAGCTTGGGGTCGGGTCTCTCCTACAATGAGCAGTTCTTC. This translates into CASSLGSGLSYNEQFF.

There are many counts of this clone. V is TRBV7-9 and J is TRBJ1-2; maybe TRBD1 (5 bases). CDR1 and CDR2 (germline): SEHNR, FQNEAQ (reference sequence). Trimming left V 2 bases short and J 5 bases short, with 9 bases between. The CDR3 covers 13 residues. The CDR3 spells CASSLSAGYGYTF. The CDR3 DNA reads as TGTGCCAGCAGCTTATCGGCAGGGTATGGCTACACCTTC.

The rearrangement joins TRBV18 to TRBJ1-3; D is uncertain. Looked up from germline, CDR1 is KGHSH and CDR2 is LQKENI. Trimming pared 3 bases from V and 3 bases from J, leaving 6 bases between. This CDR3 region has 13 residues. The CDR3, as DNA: TGTGCCAGCTCACCCATGGGTGGAAACACCATATATTTT. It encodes CASSPMGGNTIYF.

The CDR3 region is CASSFVENTEAFF. The CDR3 nucleotides read TGCGCCAGCAGCTTTGTGGAGAACACTGAAGCTTTCTTT. The J gene is TRBJ1-1, the V gene TRBV5-1; unclear D gene. From germline, CDR1 is SGHRS and CDR2 YFSETQ. The CDR3 extends over 13 amino acids. V dropped 2 bases and J dropped 1 base, with 6 bases sitting between them.

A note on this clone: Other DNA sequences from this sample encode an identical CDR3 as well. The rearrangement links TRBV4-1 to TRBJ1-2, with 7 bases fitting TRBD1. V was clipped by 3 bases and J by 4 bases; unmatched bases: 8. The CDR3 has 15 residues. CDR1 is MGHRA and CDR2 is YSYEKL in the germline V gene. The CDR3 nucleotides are TGCGCCAGCAGCCAGGACGGACAGGAGAGCTATGGCTACACCTTC. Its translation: CASSQDGQESYGYTF.

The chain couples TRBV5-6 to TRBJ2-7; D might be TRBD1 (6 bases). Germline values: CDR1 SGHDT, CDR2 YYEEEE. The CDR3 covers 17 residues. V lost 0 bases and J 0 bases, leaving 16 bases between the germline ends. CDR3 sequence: CASSLVGTSRSSYEQYF. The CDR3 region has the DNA TGTGCCAGCAGCTTGGTGGGGACATCAAGAAGCTCCTACGAGCAGTACTTC.

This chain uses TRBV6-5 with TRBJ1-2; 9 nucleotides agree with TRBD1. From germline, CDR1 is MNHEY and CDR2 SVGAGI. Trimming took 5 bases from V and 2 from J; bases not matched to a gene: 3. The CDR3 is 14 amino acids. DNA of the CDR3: TGTGCCAGCAGTAGAGACAGGGGGAACTATGGCTACACCTTC. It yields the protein CASSRDRGNYGYTF.

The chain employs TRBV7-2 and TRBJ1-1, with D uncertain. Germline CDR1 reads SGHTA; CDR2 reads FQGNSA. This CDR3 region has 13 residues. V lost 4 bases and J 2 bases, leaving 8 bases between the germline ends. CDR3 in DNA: TGTGCCAGCAGCTCCCGGACTAACACTGAAGCTTTCTTT. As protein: CASSSRTNTEAFF.

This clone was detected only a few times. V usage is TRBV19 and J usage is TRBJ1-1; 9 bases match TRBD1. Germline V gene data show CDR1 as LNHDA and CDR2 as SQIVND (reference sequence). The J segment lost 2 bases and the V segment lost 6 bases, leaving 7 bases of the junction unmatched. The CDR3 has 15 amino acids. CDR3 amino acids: CASSATGGSNTEAFF. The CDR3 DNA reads TGTGCCAGTAGCGCCACAGGGGGCAGTAACACTGAAGCTTTCTTT.